The 19 T cell receptor beta chains below all came from one sample that was sequenced in a study of PD-1 blockade in classical Hodgkin lymphoma. The time point: cycle 4 day 1 (C4D1), after about 6 weeks of nivolumab. Exposure to brentuximab vedotin varied, and each patient had relapsed following autologous stem cell transplantation. Measured with immunoSEQ multiplex PCR; TCRdb has only the in-frame clones, and not every one. The data show about 24,000 clones, 81% seen once. The input for sequencing was peripheral blood mononuclear cells (PBMCs), taken before the fourth cycle of nivolumab. The receptors stem from a human donor with classical Hodgkin lymphoma.

This sequence joins TRBV5-1 and TRBJ2-2; 7 bases are shared with TRBD1. Per germline, CDR1 SGHRS and CDR2 YFSETQ. The length of the CDR3 is 16 residues. The J segment lost 0 bases and the V segment lost 4 bases, leaving 6 bases of the junction unmatched. The CDR3 region has the DNA TGCGCCAGCAGCCCCAGACAGGGCGCGAACACCGGGGAGCTGTTTTTT. This codes for CASSPRQGANTGELFF.

V gene TRBV29-1 combines with J gene TRBJ2-1; 7 bases align to TRBD2. Germline CDR1 and CDR2: SQVTM and ANQGSEA. The V gene end was trimmed by 3 bases and the J gene end by 4 bases; junction bases not matched to a gene: 6. The CDR3 length is 14 residues. The CDR3 DNA sequence: TGCAGCGTTGACGTGGGAGGGATATACAATGAGCAGTTCTTC. Protein product: CSVDVGGIYNEQFF.

This clone was detected only once. The J gene is TRBJ2-7, the V gene TRBV7-9, with a weak D call TRBD1 (6 bases). This CDR3 has 13 residues. CDR1 and CDR2 from the germline V gene are SEHNR and FQNEAQ (reference sequence). The V end lost 5 bases, the J end lost 5 bases, and 13 bases lay between the germline ends. The CDR3 DNA sequence: TGTGCCAGCAGCCCAGGGGAGTCCCACGAGCAGTACTTC. Translated, it gives CASSPGESHEQYF.

V gene TRBV9 combines with J gene TRBJ1-3; perhaps TRBD1 as D (5 bases). The ends were cut back, 0 bases at V and 0 bases at J, with 10 bases in the middle. Germline V gene lookup returns CDR1 SGDLS and CDR2 YYNGEE. The CDR3 consists of 16 residues. As DNA, the CDR3 is TGTGCCAGCAGCGTAGCTACAGGCCGCTCTGGAAACACCATATATTTT. This sequence encodes CASSVATGRSGNTIYF.

This clone came up a few times. V and J are TRBV11-2 and TRBJ2-2, with D maybe TRBD2 (5 bases). Per the germline V gene, CDR1 is SGHAT and CDR2 is FQNNGV. The V gene lost 2 bases and the J gene lost 5 bases, with 6 bases spanning the gap. The CDR3 covers 13 residues. The CDR3 protein is CASSLRGTGELFF. The CDR3 region has the DNA TGTGCCAGCAGCTTAAGAGGGACCGGGGAGCTGTTTTTT.

The count of this clone is one. This rearrangement joins TRBV27 to TRBJ2-5, with 9 bases fitting TRBD1. There are 14 residues in the CDR3. J lost 3 bases, V lost 6 bases, and 5 bases had no gene match. The germline gives CDR1 MNHEY, CDR2 SMNVEV (reference sequence). CDR3: CASSGQGLEETQYF. Written as DNA, the CDR3 is TGTGCCAGCAGCGGACAGGGGCTCGAAGAGACCCAGTACTTC.

V and J are TRBV18 and TRBJ1-4; maybe TRBD1 (6 bases). V lost 3 bases and J 5 bases, leaving 19 bases between the germline ends. Germline V gene data show CDR1 as KGHSH and CDR2 as LQKENI. The CDR3 covers 17 residues. CDR3 DNA: TGTGCCAGCTCACCGGAAGTACCGGGACAAGGGAATGAAAAACTGTTTTTT. Amino acid sequence: CASSPEVPGQGNEKLFF.

This chain connects TRBV7-2 to TRBJ1-5, with D hard to call. There are 15 residues in the CDR3. V lost 4 bases, J lost 4 bases, and 14 bases lay in between. CDR1 is SGHTA and CDR2 is FQGNSA in the germline V gene. This CDR3 reads CASSYGFNANQPQHF. The CDR3 DNA reads as TGTGCCAGCAGCTATGGGTTCAACGCAAATCAGCCCCAGCATTTT.

The CDR3 region has the DNA TGTGCCAGCAGAAGGACTAGCGGGACCAACACCGGGGAGCTGTTTTTT. Translated, it gives CASRRTSGTNTGELFF. The chain couples TRBV7-2 to TRBJ2-2; 12 nucleotides align to TRBD2. CDR3 length: 16 amino acids. V dropped 6 bases and J dropped 2; count of bases not matched to a gene: 4. The germline CDR1 and CDR2 sequences are SGHTA and FQGNSA.

With regard to this clone: One end of the junction varies from germline; a read error may be responsible. The chain couples TRBV18 to TRBJ2-2; D remains ambiguous. CDR1 is KGHSH and CDR2 is LQKENI in the germline V gene. There are 14 residues in the CDR3. CDR3: CACSKVGNTGELFF. The CDR3 nucleotides read TGTGCCTGCTCTAAGGTCGGGAACACCGGGGAGCTGTTTTTT. Together with reference TRBV18 and TRBJ2-2, the CDR3 gives the full variable domain: NAGVMQNPRHLVRRRGQEARLRCSPMKGHSHVYWYRQLPEEGLKFMVYLQKENIIDESGMPKERFSAEFPKEGPSILRIQQVVRGDSAAYFCACSKVGNTGELFFGEGSRLTVL.

This clone was counted a single time. V usage is TRBV9 and J usage is TRBJ2-7, with a weak D call TRBD2 (5 bases). This CDR3 has 15 amino acids. The V gene lost 0 bases and the J gene lost 2 bases, with 12 bases spanning the gap. Germline V CDR1 and CDR2: SGDLS, YYNGEE. The CDR3 coding sequence is TGTGCCAGCAGCGTAGGTATCGGGAAGCCCTACGAGCAGTACTTC. This translates into CASSVGIGKPYEQYF.

CDR3: CASSPPGRGTTGELFF. The CDR3 coding sequence is TGTGCCAGCTCACCACCGGGCAGGGGAACCACCGGGGAGCTGTTTTTT. The chain uses TRBV18 and TRBJ2-2; a weak D match, TRBD1 (6 bases). Germline V gene lookup returns CDR1 KGHSH and CDR2 LQKENI. Trimming stripped 0 bases from V and 4 bases from J, with 12 bases between. This CDR3 region has 16 residues.

The V gene is TRBV6-5, the J gene TRBJ2-1; TRBD1 matches 7 bases. V lost 6 bases and J lost 7; bases outside the gene matches: 3. The CDR3 has 12 amino acids. Per the germline V gene, CDR1 is MNHEY and CDR2 is SVGAGI. CDR3: CASRTGLNEQFF. DNA of the CDR3: TGTGCCAGCAGGACAGGGCTAAATGAGCAGTTCTTC.

The chain links TRBV7-2 to TRBJ2-3, with D uncertain. Trimming pared 2 bases from V and 3 bases from J, leaving 6 bases between. The germline V gene has CDR1 SGHTA and CDR2 FQGNSA. The length of the CDR3 is 13 residues. DNA of the CDR3: TGTGCCAGCAGCTTATTGCGGACAGATACGCAGTATTTT. It specifies CASSLLRTDTQYF.

The chain links TRBV19 to TRBJ1-2; D remains ambiguous. V dropped 6 bases and J dropped 2 bases, with 13 bases sitting between them. This CDR3 comprises 14 residues. Germline CDR1 LNHDA, CDR2 SQIVND (reference sequence). The DNA of the CDR3 is TGTGCCAGTAGCCGGGAGGGATTGAACTATGGCTACACCTTC. This encodes CASSREGLNYGYTF.

The gene calls are TRBV6-1 and TRBJ2-5, with 10 bases that match TRBD1. This CDR3 has 14 residues. Germline V gene data show CDR1 as MNHNS and CDR2 as SASEGT. The V gene end was trimmed by 7 bases and the J gene end by 2 bases; junction bases not matched to a gene: 4. CDR3: CASNTGQGQETQYF. DNA for the CDR3: TGTGCCAGCAACACGGGACAGGGGCAAGAGACCCAGTACTTC.

The rearrangement uses TRBV4-1 and TRBJ2-3; TRBD2 aligns across 7 bases. V gave up 4 bases and J gave up 7 bases; unmatched junction bases: 14. CDR1 and CDR2 (germline): MGHRA, YSYEKL. This CDR3 has 16 amino acids. The CDR3, as DNA: TGCGCCAGCAGCCTAGGTGGGGGGGACCTCAGGAATACGCAGTATTTT. It codes for CASSLGGGDLRNTQYF.

This rearrangement joins TRBV5-4 to TRBJ2-1, with 10 bases lining up with TRBD1. The CDR3 runs 18 residues. Unmatched junction bases numbered 14, after V lost 1 base and J lost 7 bases. Germline V gene sequence: CDR1 SGHNT, CDR2 YYREEE (reference sequence). The CDR3 DNA is TGTGCCAGCAGCTTGCCGGGGCGTCGGGACAGGGGATTGAATGAGCAGTTCTTC. The encoded protein is CASSLPGRRDRGLNEQFF.

This rearrangement joins TRBV30 to TRBJ1-3, with D unclear. V gave up 4 bases and J gave up 2 bases, with 12 bases separating them. The CDR3 consists of 14 residues. Germline CDR1 GTSNPN, CDR2 SVGIG (reference sequence). This chain's CDR3 is CAWTPFGAGNTIYF. For the CDR3, the DNA is TGTGCCTGGACCCCCTTCGGGGCTGGAAACACCATATATTTT.